The 8 T cell receptor beta chains presented below share a single source sample, sequenced in a study of blood T cell repertoires in COVID-19. Profiled with immunoSEQ multiplex PCR; TCRdb holds only in-frame clones, not every one. The table lists some 180,000 clones, 70% to 90% of them singletons. The sequenced sample was peripheral blood. The receptors here all came from a man aged 55 to 70 with active or convalescent COVID-19.

J is TRBJ1-3 and V is TRBV6-5, with a tentative D call TRBD1 (5 bases). Between the trimmed V and J ends, which lost 6 bases and 0 bases, there was a span of 9 bases. The CDR3 has 14 amino acids. From germline, CDR1 is MNHEY and CDR2 SVGAGI. The CDR3 sequence: CASSPTDSGNTIYF. The DNA for the CDR3 is TGTGCCAGCAGCCCGACAGACTCTGGAAACACCATATATTTT.

The rearrangement uses TRBV3-1 (or the pseudogene TRBV3-2) and TRBJ2-7; D is unresolved. This CDR3 has 12 amino acids. The V and J ends lost 3 bases and 3 bases respectively, with 6 bases between them. CDR1 and CDR2 (germline): LGHDT, YNNKEL (reference sequence). The CDR3 sequence is CASSHPHYEQYF. The CDR3, as DNA: TGTGCCAGCAGCCACCCCCACTACGAGCAGTACTTC.

A word on this clone: Within the sample, other DNA sequences also encode this same CDR3. The J gene is TRBJ1-2, the V gene TRBV19, with D possibly TRBD1 on 5 matching bases. Trimming left V 5 bases short and J 8 bases short, with 9 bases between. The CDR3 consists of 11 residues. Per the germline V gene, CDR1 is LNHDA and CDR2 is SQIVND (reference sequence). In DNA form, the CDR3 reads TGTGCCAGTAGTCGGGGGTACGGCTACACCTTC. It is translated as CASSRGYGYTF.

The rearrangement joins TRBV7-3 to TRBJ2-1; a weak D match, TRBD1 (7 bases). The V gene's germline CDR1 is SGHTA and CDR2 FQGTGA. This CDR3 has 14 residues. V was cut by 5 bases and J by 10 bases, with 18 bases left in between. The DNA for the CDR3 is TGTGCCAGCAGCCCAACTACAGGGGCGGGGGAGCAGTTCTTC. It is translated as CASSPTTGAGEQFF.

Here the CDR3 reads CASSMGQGSYNEQFF. The CDR3 bases are TGTGCCAGCTCAATGGGACAGGGGTCGTACAATGAGCAGTTCTTC. This chain joins TRBV18 and TRBJ2-1; 10 bases fit TRBD1. CDR3 length: 15 amino acids. Per the germline V gene, CDR1 is KGHSH and CDR2 is LQKENI. The trim removed 5 bases at V and 4 bases at J, leaving 5 bases unmatched. Full variable domain (outside the CDR3, taken from reference TRBV18 and TRBJ2-1): NAGVMQNPRHLVRRRGQEARLRCSPMKGHSHVYWYRQLPEEGLKFMVYLQKENIIDESGMPKERFSAEFPKEGPSILRIQQVVRGDSAAYFCASSMGQGSYNEQFFGPGTRLTVL.

The rearrangement joins TRBV7-9 to TRBJ1-3, with a tentative D call TRBD1 (6 bases). The CDR3 length is 17 residues. The germline gives CDR1 SEHNR, CDR2 FQNEAQ (reference sequence). V lost 5 bases and J lost 4, with 21 bases in between. CDR3 protein: CASSPAGGLGTGNTIYF. The DNA of the CDR3 is TGTGCCAGCAGCCCCGCGGGGGGGCTAGGTACCGGAAACACCATATATTTT.

The V gene is TRBV6-1, the J gene TRBJ2-1; 8 nucleotides align to TRBD2. V shed 2 bases, J shed 7 bases, and the junction held 7 bases outside the gene matches. Looked up from germline, CDR1 is MNHNS and CDR2 is SASEGT. CDR3 length: 15 amino acids. CDR3 nucleotides: TGTGCCAGCAGTGAATTCGGGGGGGTTAGGAATGAGCAGTTCTTC. This encodes CASSEFGGVRNEQFF.

The chain carries TRBV30 and TRBJ1-1; D ambiguous. With 0 bases removed from V and 4 bases from J, the gap between germline ends came to 9 bases. CDR1 is GTSNPN, CDR2 SVGIG, per germline (reference sequence). The CDR3 spans 13 residues. CDR3 amino acids: CAWSVWEGTEAFF. In DNA, the CDR3 is TGTGCCTGGAGTGTTTGGGAGGGCACTGAAGCTTTCTTT.